This T cell receptor (beta chain) comes out of a study of blood T cell repertoires in COVID-19. Per germline, CDR1 SGHTA and CDR2 FQGTGA. The CDR3 consists of 13 residues. V gave up 6 bases and J gave up 8 bases, with 14 bases separating them. Data came from immunoSEQ multiplex PCR; TCRdb stores just in-frame clones and leaves some out. This table has roughly 81,000 clones, 87% appearing once. Sequencing was performed on peripheral blood. The rearrangement links TRBV7-3 to TRBJ2-1; the D gene is possibly TRBD2 (7 bases). The clonotype was recovered from a man in his thirties or forties with acute or convalescent COVID-19. The CDR3 nucleotides are TGTGCCAGCAGGTTCGCGGGGGCCGATGAGCAGTTCTTC. This sequence encodes CASRFAGADEQFF. Supplemented by reference TRBV7-3 and TRBJ2-1, the full variable domain reads GAGVSQTPSNKVTEKGKYVELRCDPISGHTALYWYRQSLGQGPEFLIYFQGTGAADDSGLPNDRFFAVRPEGSVSTLKIQRTERGDSAVYLCASRFAGADEQFFGPGTRLTVL.